Listed below are T cell receptor beta chains from one sample, sequenced in a study of beta chain features in type 1 diabetes. The method was immunoSEQ multiplex PCR; TCRdb's version includes in-frame clones alone and lacks a portion of them. The sample carries some 60,000 clones, approximately 59% recorded once. The specimen was Tregs from blood. Source of these receptors: a woman under 30 in good health. The CDR3 runs from the conserved cysteine through the conserved F or W. Each record gives: J gene, D gene, V gene, clone size, CDR3 DNA, CDR3 protein. D genes are given only for firm matches. Size is stated for part of the rows, as once, few or many counts, or as a class when the clone is expanded.

J: TRBJ1-1
D: NA
V: TRBV2
size: once
DNA: TGTGCCAGCAGTAACACAGGGAACACTGAAGCTTTCTTT
CDR3: CASSNTGNTEAFF

J: TRBJ1-1
D: NA
V: TRBV11-2
size: NA
DNA: TGTGCCAGCAGCTTATATCTGTTGAACACTGAAGCTTTCTTT
CDR3: CASSLYLLNTEAFF

J: TRBJ2-3
D: TRBD1
V: TRBV11-2
size: NA
DNA: TGTGCCAGCAGCTTAGGGGGACAGGGAAGGGATACGCAGTATTTT
CDR3: CASSLGGQGRDTQYF

J: TRBJ2-1
D: NA
V: TRBV6-5
size: few
DNA: TGTGCCAGCAGTGGGCTTGATGACAATGAGCAGTTCTTC
CDR3: CASSGLDDNEQFF

J: TRBJ1-5
D: NA
V: TRBV6-6
size: NA
DNA: TGTGCCAGCAGTCCGGAGGGGCCCCAGCATTTT
CDR3: CASSPEGPQHF

J: TRBJ2-7
D: TRBD2
V: TRBV30
size: NA
DNA: TGTGCCTGGAGTGTAACAGGACTAGCGGGGAAGGGGGAGCAGTACTTC
CDR3: CAWSVTGLAGKGEQYF

J: TRBJ1-2
D: NA
V: TRBV19
size: NA
DNA: TGTGCCAGTACCGCGACAGTCTATGGCTACACCTTC
CDR3: CASTATVYGYTF

J: TRBJ2-1
D: TRBD2
V: TRBV4-2
size: NA
DNA: TGTGCCAGCAGCCAAGGGGACGGGGGGGCCGGTGAGCAGTTCTTC
CDR3: CASSQGDGGAGEQFF

J: TRBJ1-1
D: NA
V: TRBV19
size: NA
DNA: TGTGCCAGCACGAGGCGAGCAGAAGGTGCGAACACTGAAGCTTTCTTT
CDR3: CASTRRAEGANTEAFF

J: TRBJ2-7
D: TRBD2
V: TRBV4-1
size: few
DNA: TGCGCCAGCAGCCGGGGACTAGCGGGGGGGGACGAGCAGTACTTC
CDR3: CASSRGLAGGDEQYF

J: TRBJ2-5
D: NA
V: TRBV5-1
size: NA
DNA: TGCGCCAGCAGCTTGGGAAGGAGCCAAGAGACCCAGTACTTC
CDR3: CASSLGRSQETQYF

J: TRBJ2-5
D: NA
V: TRBV9
size: NA
DNA: TGTGCCAGCAGCCCCGAGGGGGCGGGGGAGACCCAGTACTTC
CDR3: CASSPEGAGETQYF

J: TRBJ1-1
D: NA
V: TRBV11-3
size: NA
DNA: TGTGCCAGCAGCTTAGTTGGGGCCCAAAGAACTGAAGCTTTCTTT
CDR3: CASSLVGAQRTEAFF

J: TRBJ1-3
D: NA
V: TRBV14
size: NA
DNA: TGTGCCAGCAGACGAGCAGGGGATTACTCTGGAAACACCATATATTTT
CDR3: CASRRAGDYSGNTIYF

J: TRBJ2-3
D: NA
V: TRBV9
size: once
DNA: TGTGCCAGCAGCGAACGGGGGGCGTCAGATACGCAGTATTTT
CDR3: CASSERGASDTQYF

J: TRBJ2-3
D: TRBD2
V: TRBV11-2
size: medium-sized
DNA: TGTGCCAGCAGCTTAGGGCCTCGCAGCGGGAGGGGGACAGATACGCAGTATTTT
CDR3: CASSLGPRSGRGTDTQYF

J: TRBJ2-2
D: TRBD1
V: TRBV30
size: NA
DNA: TGTGCCTGGAGCAGGGGGTCCGGGGAGCTGTTTTTT
CDR3: CAWSRGSGELFF

J: TRBJ2-1
D: NA
V: TRBV7-2
size: few
DNA: TGTGCCAGCAGCCCCCCGGACAATGAGCAGTTCTTC
CDR3: CASSPPDNEQFF

J: TRBJ2-3
D: NA
V: TRBV5-4
size: NA
DNA: TGTGCCAGCAGCTTGGAATTAGGCACAGATACGCAGTATTTT
CDR3: CASSLELGTDTQYF

J: TRBJ2-1
D: TRBD2
V: TRBV6-5
size: NA
DNA: TGTGCCAGCAAACTAGCGGGAGGGCCTTTCAGTGAGCAGTTCTTC
CDR3: CASKLAGGPFSEQFF

J: TRBJ2-2
D: NA
V: TRBV27
size: NA
DNA: TGTGCCAGCAGTTTAAGTCCTAGCACCGGGGAGCTGTTTTTT
CDR3: CASSLSPSTGELFF

J: TRBJ2-1
D: TRBD2
V: TRBV19
size: few
DNA: TGTGCCGCTAGCGGGAGAGGCGGTGAGCAGTTCTTC
CDR3: CAASGRGGEQFF

J: TRBJ1-1
D: NA
V: TRBV2
size: NA
DNA: TGTGCCAGCAGGATCAGTACCCAGAACACTGAAGCTTTCTTT
CDR3: CASRISTQNTEAFF

J: TRBJ2-7
D: TRBD1
V: TRBV10-3
size: NA
DNA: TGTGCCATCAGCTCGGGACAGGGAAGCGAGCAGTACTTC
CDR3: CAISSGQGSEQYF

J: TRBJ1-1
D: TRBD1
V: TRBV4-1
size: NA
DNA: TGCGCCAGCAGCTCGACAGGGGGAGGTACTGAAGCTTTCTTT
CDR3: CASSSTGGGTEAFF

J: TRBJ1-1
D: NA
V: TRBV6-6
size: NA
DNA: TGTGCCAGCAGCCGACAGAAGAACACTGAAGCTTTCTTT
CDR3: CASSRQKNTEAFF

J: TRBJ2-1
D: TRBD2
V: TRBV19
size: NA
DNA: TGTGCCAGTAGTATAGAGGGCGGGAGGTATGAGCAGTTCTTC
CDR3: CASSIEGGRYEQFF

J: TRBJ1-4
D: NA
V: TRBV5-1
size: few
DNA: TGCGCCAGCAGCGGGGGGACTGCCGGAAAACTGTTTTTT
CDR3: CASSGGTAGKLFF